The clone carrying this TCR beta chain appeared a single time. As yet, its antigen is unknown. Trimming cost V 2 bases and J 0 bases, with 10 bases left between them. This CDR3 region has 15 residues. Per the germline V gene, CDR1 is SQVTM and CDR2 is ANQGSEA. The method was immunoSEQ multiplex PCR; TCRdb's version includes in-frame clones alone and lacks a portion of them. In the table there are roughly 120,000 clones, about nine tenths of which are singletons. This sample was included in a study of T cell clones after liver transplantation. Study as a whole: Immunosuppression withdrawal was tried within 2 years after liver transplantation in this trial. HCV positivity affected three of eight recipients; the rest lacked autoimmune or viral indications. Study-wide results and caveats: These preliminary findings come from unstandardized post-transplant sampling times.

The clonotype originates from a human patient who received a liver transplant. The graft donor may have given rise to some T cells. This sample comprised CD4+ T cells from blood, obtained 12 months after liver transplant. This sequence joins TRBV29-1 and TRBJ2-2, with D unclear. The CDR3 region is CSVERVDANTGELFF. CDR3 in DNA: TGCAGCGTTGAAAGGGTGGACGCGAACACCGGGGAGCTGTTTTTT.